This passage covers 25 T cell receptor beta chains from one sample sequenced in a study of cytomegalovirus exposure and HLA in healthy donors. Researchers ran the PCR with 60 Vbeta and 13 Jbeta primers. Produced via immunoSEQ multiplex PCR; TCRdb's table is partial and in-frame only. The table records roughly 120,000 clones, approximately 73% of them present only once. Specimen: PBMCs. These receptors came from a man aged 40-55 years in good health and CMV-seronegative.

This clone was observed a handful of times. The chain joins TRBV4-1 to TRBJ1-1; D gene ambiguous. CDR3 length: 17 amino acids. Trimming cost V 1 base and J 5 bases, with 20 bases left between them. Germline-derived CDR1 and CDR2 are MGHRA and YSYEKL. CDR3 DNA: TGCGCCAGCAGCCAAGGTCTACTGGGTAGGTCGCGGACTGAAGCTTTCTTT. Protein sequence: CASSQGLLGRSRTEAFF.

This chain joins TRBV4-3 and TRBJ1-2; D unresolved. This CDR3 has 14 amino acids. In germline, CDR1 is LGHNA, CDR2 YSLEER. V lost 1 base and J lost 1, with 7 bases in between. CDR3 loop: CASSQVVSNYGYTF. The CDR3 DNA is TGCGCCAGCAGCCAAGTTGTTAGTAACTATGGCTACACCTTC.

The chain combines TRBV5-4 with TRBJ2-5; 9 bases align to TRBD2. Germline lookup yields CDR1 SGHNT and CDR2 YYREEE (reference sequence). This CDR3 contains 17 residues. V lost 0 bases, J lost 0 bases, and 6 bases stayed unmatched. The CDR3, as DNA: TGTGCCAGCAGCTTGGATAGCGGGGGCTGGTACCAAGAGACCCAGTACTTC. Amino acid sequence: CASSLDSGGWYQETQYF.

V usage is TRBV2 and J usage is TRBJ1-6, with 7 bases matching TRBD1. This CDR3 is built from 18 residues. Germline CDR1 and CDR2: SNHLY and FYNNEI. Unmatched junction bases numbered 5, after V lost 0 bases and J lost 0 bases. Here the CDR3 DNA reads TGTGCCAGCAGTGAAGCGAGACAGGGCCGCTCCTATAATTCACCCCTCCACTTT. Translating it yields CASSEARQGRSYNSPLHF.

This clone came up a few times. The chain uses TRBV5-1 and TRBJ1-5, with 9 bases identical to TRBD1. Germline CDR1 is SGHRS and CDR2 is YFSETQ. This CDR3 spans 14 amino acids. The junction had 6 bases not matched to a gene; V was cut back by 4 bases and J by 7 bases. The CDR3 loop is CASSAGTGSQPQHF. As DNA, the CDR3 is TGCGCCAGCAGCGCCGGGACAGGGAGCCAGCCCCAGCATTTT.

This rearrangement joins TRBV4-1 to TRBJ2-7, with D maybe TRBD2 (5 bases). CDR3 length: 14 residues. CDR1 is MGHRA, CDR2 YSYEKL, per germline. The ends were cut back, 0 bases at V and 5 bases at J, with 11 bases in the middle. CDR3: CASSQETSWDEQYF. CDR3 in DNA: TGCGCCAGCAGCCAAGAAACTAGTTGGGACGAGCAGTACTTC.

The genes are TRBV18 and TRBJ1-2; D remains unclear. CDR3 size: 16 residues. Trimming pared 4 bases from V and 2 bases from J, leaving 17 bases between. The germline gives CDR1 KGHSH, CDR2 LQKENI. The CDR3 reads CASSLNPPTLNYGYTF. DNA for the CDR3: TGTGCCAGCTCACTCAATCCCCCCACCCTAAACTATGGCTACACCTTC.

The gene calls are TRBV25-1 and TRBJ1-1; D is ambiguous. V was cut by 3 bases and J by 11 bases, with 13 bases left in between. CDR3 length: 12 residues. Germline CDR1 MGHDK, CDR2 SYGVNS. This CDR3 reads CASSDSREAAFF. CDR3 sequence (DNA): TGTGCCAGCAGTGATTCGAGAGAGGCGGCTTTCTTT.

The chain combines TRBV5-6 with TRBJ2-5; maybe TRBD2 (5 bases). Germline CDR1 reads SGHDT; CDR2 reads YYEEEE. Between the trimmed V and J ends, which lost 5 bases and 2 bases, there was a span of 13 bases. CDR3 size: 14 residues. The CDR3 protein is CASRTRRGQETQYF. The CDR3 region has the DNA TGTGCCAGCAGAACACGACGGGGACAAGAGACCCAGTACTTC.

V and J are TRBV23-1 and TRBJ1-5; D gene unclear. TRBV23-1 is identified as an open reading frame with a role that is uncertain. Trimming left V 0 bases short and J 6 bases short, with 15 bases between. This CDR3 has 16 residues. The CDR3 region has the DNA TGCGCCAGCAGTCAATCGAGGGCCCCCGCGGGTCAGCCCCAGCATTTT. Amino acid sequence: CASSQSRAPAGQPQHF.

The V gene is TRBV27, the J gene TRBJ2-7; 8 positions agree with TRBD2. Trimming removed 4 bases from V and 2 bases from J; junction bases left unmatched: 7. Germline CDR1 MNHEY, CDR2 SMNVEV (reference sequence). CDR3 length equals 15 residues. The CDR3 is CASSSSRGGPYEQYF. CDR3 sequence (DNA): TGTGCCAGCAGTTCGTCACGGGGGGGGCCCTACGAGCAGTACTTC.

This clone was observed a few times. J is TRBJ1-2 and V is TRBV6-5; possible D gene TRBD1, 5 bases. This CDR3 has 15 amino acids. The ends were cut back, 6 bases at V and 4 bases at J, with 18 bases in the middle. Looked up from germline, CDR1 is MNHEY and CDR2 is SVGAGI. The CDR3: CASSWHTRGGYGYTF. CDR3 nucleotide sequence: TGTGCCAGCAGCTGGCACACAAGGGGTGGCTATGGCTACACCTTC.

The CDR3 reads CASSPASSRDTQYF. The CDR3 region has the DNA TGTGCCAGCAGTCCCGCCTCGTCGAGGGATACGCAGTATTTT. The chain links TRBV27 to TRBJ2-3; D unresolved. There are 14 residues in the CDR3. CDR1 MNHEY and CDR2 SMNVEV come from the germline V gene (reference sequence). The germline V and J ends were trimmed by 5 bases and 6 bases, with 15 bases remaining between them.

The genes are TRBV9 and TRBJ2-5, with D possibly TRBD2 on 6 matching bases. The CDR3 sequence is 15 residues long. V lost 5 bases and J 2 bases, leaving 16 bases between the germline ends. CDR1 and CDR2 from the germline V gene are SGDLS and YYNGEE. For the CDR3, the DNA is TGTGCCAGCAGTCGCGAGGGGACTCCACAAGAGACCCAGTACTTC. Protein: CASSREGTPQETQYF.

The J gene is TRBJ2-3, the V gene TRBV5-1; 8 bases are a match to TRBD2. With V trimmed by 4 bases and J by 1 base, 8 bases remained unmatched. Per the germline V gene, CDR1 is SGHRS and CDR2 is YFSETQ. CDR3 length: 16 residues. CDR3 bases: TGCGCCAGCAGCCAGATCGGAGCGGGGGGCACAGATACGCAGTATTTT. Residues: CASSQIGAGGTDTQYF.

This clone was seen only a few times. The V gene is TRBV4-2, the J gene TRBJ1-2; maybe TRBD1 (5 bases). V shed 0 bases and J shed 8 bases, with 16 bases lying between them. The CDR3 is 15 residues long. Germline V gives CDR1 LGHNA, CDR2 YNFKEQ. CDR3 DNA: TGTGCCAGCAGCCAAGATCGATCCAGGGTCGTCGGCTACACCTTC. Encoded protein: CASSQDRSRVVGYTF.

This chain connects TRBV7-2 to TRBJ1-3; a possible D gene is TRBD1 (6 bases). Germline CDR1 reads SGHTA; CDR2 reads FQGNSA. This CDR3 spans 16 amino acids. The V gene lost 5 bases and the J gene lost 0 bases, with 14 bases spanning the gap. The DNA of the CDR3 is TGTGCCAGCAGCCGAGAGGGACACCACTCTGGAAACACCATATATTTT. This encodes CASSREGHHSGNTIYF.

The V and J genes are TRBV19 and TRBJ2-6; D is possibly TRBD2 (7 bases). This CDR3 region has 16 residues. Trimming cost V 9 bases and J 2 bases, with 17 bases left between them. Per germline, CDR1 LNHDA and CDR2 SQIVND (reference sequence). CDR3 region: CASTVRGGAGANVLTF. Written as DNA, the CDR3 is TGTGCCAGCACCGTACGAGGGGGGGCTGGGGCCAACGTCCTGACTTTC. Combining the CDR3 with reference TRBV19 and TRBJ2-6 gives the whole variable domain DGGITQSPKYLFRKEGQNVTLSCEQNLNHDAMYWYRQDPGQGLRLIYYSQIVNDFQKGDIAEGYSVSREKKESFPLTVTSAQKNPTAFYLCASTVRGGAGANVLTFGAGSRLTVL.

This clone has a single count. The chain couples TRBV11-3 to TRBJ2-5; 9 bases map to TRBD1. This CDR3 comprises 14 residues. The V gene end was trimmed by 1 base and the J gene end by 6 bases; junction bases not matched to a gene: 3. The germline V gene has CDR1 SGHNT and CDR2 YENEEA. The CDR3 region has the DNA TGTGCCAGCAGCTTAGGGGGACAGGGAAAGACCCAGTACTTC. Its protein is CASSLGGQGKTQYF.

The V and J genes are TRBV9 and TRBJ1-2; 10 bases agree with TRBD1. The V gene end was trimmed by 3 bases and the J gene end by 1 base; junction bases not matched to a gene: 3. The CDR3 length is 15 residues. Looked up from germline, CDR1 is SGDLS and CDR2 is YYNGEE. Written as DNA, the CDR3 is TGTGCCAGCAGCGACCGGGACAGGGGTAACTATGGCTACACCTTC. It specifies CASSDRDRGNYGYTF.

The chain has TRBV7-2 and TRBJ2-1; TRBD2 matches 12 bases. Germline trimming cut 5 bases from V and 7 bases from J; bases unmatched to any gene: 9. The germline CDR1 and CDR2 sequences are SGHTA and FQGNSA. The CDR3 sequence is 16 residues long. CDR3 nucleotide sequence: TGTGCCAGCAGCCCCCGACTAGCGGGGGAAGGGAATGAGCAGTTCTTC. This codes for CASSPRLAGEGNEQFF. The variable domain in full, completed from reference TRBV7-2 and TRBJ2-1, reads GAGVSQSPSNKVTEKGKDVELRCDPISGHTALYWYRQSLGQGLEFLIYFQGNSAPDKSGLPSDRFSAERTGGSVSTLTIQRTQQEDSAVYLCASSPRLAGEGNEQFFGPGTRLTVL.

The chain links TRBV7-2 to TRBJ1-1; D gene ambiguous. V lost 11 bases, J lost 5 bases, and 21 bases lay in between. Germline V lookup: CDR1 SGHTA, CDR2 FQGNSA. The CDR3 consists of 14 residues. CDR3 nucleotides: TGTGCCTCCGATCGGTCCGGGTTGGGTACTGAAGCTTTCTTT. Translating gives CASDRSGLGTEAFF.

The genes are TRBV6-6 and TRBJ1-2; 10 bases map to TRBD1. The CDR3 has 13 amino acids. Germline V gene sequence: CDR1 MNHNY, CDR2 SVGAGI (reference sequence). V shed 5 bases, J shed 6 bases, and the junction held 3 bases outside the gene matches. The CDR3 here is CASSRQGANGYTF. The CDR3 DNA reads as TGTGCCAGCAGTAGACAGGGGGCTAATGGCTACACCTTC.

On this clone: The same CDR3 arises from other DNA sequences in this sample as well. The V gene is TRBV10-3, the J gene TRBJ2-5; D gene ambiguous. Germline loops: CDR1 ENHRY, CDR2 SYGVKD. Trimming took 0 bases from V and 5 from J, leaving 10 bases between them. The CDR3 consists of 14 residues. CDR3 nucleotides: TGTGCCATCAGTGAGTCGAACAAGAGGGAGACCCAGTACTTC. This gives the protein CAISESNKRETQYF.

Points on this clone: An end of the junction differs from the germline gene, which may be a read error. V gene TRBV14 combines with J gene TRBJ1-2; TRBD1 agrees at 8 bases. There are 14 residues in the CDR3. In germline, CDR1 is SGHDN, CDR2 FVKESK. The CDR3 here is CASSPGQGFGGYPF. CDR3 nucleotide sequence: TGTGCCAGCAGCCCTGGACAGGGCTTTGGTGGCTACCCCTTC.